The source of this T cell receptor beta chain is a study of blood T cells in healthy people across ages. With 7 bases clipped from V and 5 bases from J, the junction kept 6 bases outside the gene matches. Germline CDR1 SQVTM, CDR2 ANQGSEA. The CDR3 totals 12 residues. Isolating PBMCs gave at least 7 million of these cells per sample. Primers used in a second PCR of roughly 6 to 11 cycles were a sample-barcoded 5' primer and a J-beta primer mix. Each cDNA molecule carried a tag from a template-switch adaptor that contained 12 random nucleotides. Each CDR3 protein is one row after TCRdb ran MiXCR on the 5' RACE reads. This table has around 800,000 distinct CDR3 sequences, more than 40% appearing once.

The sequenced sample was blood. The chain couples TRBV29-1 to TRBJ2-7, with 9 bases aligning to TRBD1. The TCR was taken from a man aged 55 to 70 in good health. The CDR3 region is CSARDRVHEQYF. The CDR3 coding sequence is TGCAGCGCCCGGGACAGGGTGCACGAGCAGTACTTC.